The table lists the clone carrying this T cell receptor beta chain with many counts. The antigen is not known. RNA transcripts provided the source from which TCR beta CDR3 regions were amplified. Primed by the HTBI set, a first-round RT-PCR was run on the TCR CDR3. TCRdb reanalysed the multiplex PCR reads using MiXCR and keeps one entry per CDR3 protein. The table records approximately 620,000 distinct CDR3 sequences, more than 11% of them present only once. The sample originates from a study of T cells in Graves' hyperthyroidism and ophthalmopathy. Findings and caveats of the study: Most clonotypes expanded in the thyroid (above 0.001) were also present in blood. Ophthalmopathy was separated from stable hyperthyroidism by a 13 V-J model.

The diagnostic basis comprised clinical symptoms, serum thyroxine and TRAb, thyroid ultrasound and orbital computed tomography. Each 10 ml fresh peripheral blood draw supplied the PBMCs. The TCR comes from a woman in her 30s with Graves' hyperthyroidism that later progressed to Graves' ophthalmopathy. The sequencing sample was made of blood.

In DNA, the CDR3 is TGTGCCAGCTCACCACCGAGGTTGCTGATTAACACTGAAGCTTTCTTT. Translation: CASSPPRLLINTEAFF. This chain links TRBV18 with TRBJ1-1, with D uncertain. Germline values: CDR1 KGHSH, CDR2 LQKENI. The CDR3 runs 16 residues. Trimming took off 0 bases at V and 2 bases at J, with 13 bases between the two ends.